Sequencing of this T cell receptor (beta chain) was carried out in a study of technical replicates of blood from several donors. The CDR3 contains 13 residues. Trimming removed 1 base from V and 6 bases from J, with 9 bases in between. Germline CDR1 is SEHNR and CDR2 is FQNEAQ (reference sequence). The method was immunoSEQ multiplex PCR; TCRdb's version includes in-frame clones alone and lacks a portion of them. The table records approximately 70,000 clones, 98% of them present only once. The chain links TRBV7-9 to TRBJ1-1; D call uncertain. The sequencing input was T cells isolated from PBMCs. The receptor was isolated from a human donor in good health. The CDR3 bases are TGTGCCAGCAGCTTAGGTAATGGGCCTGAAGCTTTCTTT. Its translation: CASSLGNGPEAFF.